The present TCR beta chain was sequenced within a study of control samples from healthy donors and cancer patients. Measured with immunoSEQ multiplex PCR; TCRdb has only the in-frame clones, and not every one. Of about 80,000 clones in the sample, roughly 89% were seen once. The CDR3 runs to 13 residues. The germline V gene encodes CDR1 LNHDA and CDR2 SQIVND (reference sequence). The V gene lost 3 bases and the J gene lost 5 bases, with 8 bases spanning the gap. The sequence was collected from a man aged 45-65 years in good health. The specimen was blood. The chain is built from TRBV19 and TRBJ1-5; D ambiguous. The CDR3 coding sequence is TGTGCCAGTAGTATCAACACCTATCAGCCCCAGCATTTT. It yields the protein CASSINTYQPQHF.